The entry below describes one T cell receptor beta chain. The record originates from a study of blood T cell repertoires in COVID-19. Study background: Italy, Spain and the United States were the sources of the convalescent and acute COVID-19 samples. In each case, the material was cDNA or gDNA derived from T cells, B-cell-depleted T cells, or PBMCs.

Only in-frame clones appear in the TCRdb table, and some are missing; sequencing was by immunoSEQ multiplex PCR. The sample consists of around 130,000 clones, approximately 81% of them appearing once. CDR3 length equals 16 residues. The germline CDR1 and CDR2 sequences are LGHNA and YSLEER. V lost 0 bases and J 6 bases, leaving 18 bases between the germline ends. The receptor was derived from a man aged 55 to 70 with acute or convalescent COVID-19. V and J are TRBV4-3 and TRBJ2-7; possible D gene TRBD2, 6 bases. Sequences were obtained from peripheral blood. In DNA, the CDR3 is TGCGCCAGCAGCCAAGATACGGGGACTCCGCCGGGCGAGCAGTACTTC. It encodes CASSQDTGTPPGEQYF.